The 24 T cell receptor beta chains listed next were all sequenced from one sample in a study of blood T cells in healthy people across ages. Through a sample-barcoded 5' primer and a J-beta primer mix, a second PCR was run for about 6 to 11 cycles. TCRdb redid the calling of the 5' RACE reads with MiXCR, one entry per CDR3 protein. The repertoire holds around 900,000 distinct CDR3 sequences, with about 30% as singletons. Sequencing input: blood. These receptors were collected from a woman older than 75 in good health.

The chain combines TRBV24-1 with TRBJ1-1; D is possibly TRBD1 (5 bases). Trimming removed 0 bases from V and 0 bases from J, with 13 bases in between. CDR3 length: 17 residues. The germline CDR1 and CDR2 sequences are KGHDR and SFDVKD. The CDR3 sequence: CATSDLGRVGLNTEAFF. The DNA of the CDR3 is TGTGCCACCAGTGATTTGGGGAGGGTGGGGCTGAACACTGAAGCTTTCTTT.

This clonotype was seen at least ten times. The chain combines TRBV10-3 with TRBJ2-3; the D gene is possibly TRBD1 (5 bases). Germline loops: CDR1 ENHRY, CDR2 SYGVKD. Trimming removed 7 bases from V and 0 bases from J, with 11 bases in between. This CDR3 has 14 residues. The CDR3 is CAIKTDLSTDTQYF. The DNA of the CDR3 is TGTGCCATCAAGACAGACCTTAGCACAGATACGCAGTATTTT.

The CDR3 DNA sequence: TGCGCCAGCAAGATGGAAGGGACAGGGGGTGAAAAACTGTTTTTT. It translates to CASKMEGTGGEKLFF. The J gene is TRBJ1-4, the V gene TRBV10-2; TRBD1 aligns across 11 bases. V was clipped by 7 bases and J by 7 bases; unmatched bases: 8. Germline V lookup: CDR1 WSHSY, CDR2 SAAADI. CDR3 length: 15 residues.

This clonotype turned up a few times. The V gene is TRBV7-2, the J gene TRBJ1-3; D is undetermined. Germline V gene lookup returns CDR1 SGHTA and CDR2 FQGNSA. This CDR3 comprises 17 residues. V lost 1 base, J lost 0 bases, and 13 bases lay in between. CDR3: CASSLGVSPSSGNTIYF. CDR3 nucleotide sequence: TGTGCCAGCAGCTTAGGTGTCAGCCCGAGCTCTGGAAACACCATATATTTT.

This clonotype has a single count. This rearrangement joins TRBV27 to TRBJ2-5; 10 nucleotides match TRBD1. Matching the DNA end better, TRBJ2-7 makes the J call doubtful. From germline, CDR1 is MNHEY and CDR2 SMNVEV (reference sequence). This CDR3 has 17 amino acids. The CDR3 loop is CASSRPTAGQGTYEQYF. CDR3 DNA: TGTGCCAGCAGTCGCCCCACCGCGGGACAGGGGACCTACGAGCAGTACTTC.

This clonotype was counted many times. This chain connects TRBV3-1 to TRBJ1-5; D gene ambiguous. Germline lookup yields CDR1 LGHDT and CDR2 YNNKEL (reference sequence). The V end was cut by 5 bases, the J end by 0 bases, with 8 bases between. This CDR3 is built from 14 residues. As DNA, the CDR3 is TGTGCCAGCAGCTACAGCGCTAGCAATCAGCCCCAGCATTTT. The encoded protein is CASSYSASNQPQHF.

The V gene is TRBV10-3, the J gene TRBJ2-3, with D tentatively TRBD2 (5 bases). Germline CDR1 and CDR2: ENHRY and SYGVKD. The CDR3 is 14 residues long. V shed 6 bases and J shed 0 bases, with 10 bases lying between them. This CDR3 is CAIRGRPSTDTQYF. The CDR3 DNA reads as TGTGCCATCAGGGGGAGACCTAGCACAGATACGCAGTATTTT.

In this sample, this clonotype turned up many times. This chain links TRBV6-2 or TRBV6-3 with TRBJ1-1; no clear D gene. V lost 4 bases and J 5 bases, leaving 8 bases between the germline ends. Germline CDR1 and CDR2: MNHEY and SVGEGT. The CDR3 has 12 amino acids. The CDR3 DNA reads TGTGCCAGCAGTTGGGGAATTACTGAAGCTTTCTTT. Encoded protein: CASSWGITEAFF.

This clonotype was recorded a few times. A much larger clone lies one base from this, so it may be a read error. This chain uses TRBV3-1 with TRBJ2-7; TRBD2 is a possible D gene (6 bases). V was clipped by 2 bases and J by 7 bases, with 18 bases between them. Germline V gene lookup returns CDR1 LGHDT and CDR2 YNNKEL (reference sequence). The CDR3 covers 15 residues. CDR3 sequence reads: CASSQTGTYHNEQYF. CDR3 sequence (DNA): TGTGCCAGCAGCCAAACCGGGACTTACCACAATGAGCAGTACTTC.

This clonotype occurred many times. The rearrangement joins TRBV12-3 or TRBV12-4 to TRBJ2-3, with D possibly matching TRBD1 (5 bases). With 1 base removed from V and 2 bases from J, the gap between germline ends came to 13 bases. CDR3 length equals 16 residues. The DNA of the CDR3 is TGTGCCAGCAGTTTAGGGGGCACCCGTCTCACAGATACGCAGTATTTT. The encoded protein is CASSLGGTRLTDTQYF.

In its sample, this clonotype was seen many times. The chain has TRBV6-6 and TRBJ2-6; a possible D gene is TRBD1 (6 bases). V was shortened by 5 bases and J by 4 bases, with 15 bases between the two germline ends. The CDR3 covers 16 residues. Germline V gives CDR1 MNHNY, CDR2 SVGAGI (reference sequence). The CDR3 is CASSTTGPSGANVLTF. CDR3 in DNA: TGTGCCAGCAGTACAACAGGGCCCTCCGGGGCCAACGTCCTGACTTTC.

This clonotype was seen once. This could be a read error, since a much larger clone is one nucleotide away. The chain carries TRBV5-1 and TRBJ1-5, with a tentative D call TRBD1 (5 bases). Germline V gives CDR1 SGHRS, CDR2 YFSETQ. This CDR3 contains 17 residues. CDR3 sequence: CASSLGQGGLGNRPQHF. The CDR3 nucleotides are TGCGCCAGCAGCTTGGGGCAGGGAGGATTAGGCAATCGGCCCCAGCATTTT.

This clonotype was detected a few times. The J gene is TRBJ2-5, the V gene TRBV5-4, with 11 bases lining up with TRBD1. The V and J ends lost 4 bases and 0 bases, in that order; junction bases with no gene match: 2. CDR3 length equals 15 residues. Germline V gene sequence: CDR1 SGHNT, CDR2 YYREEE (reference sequence). The CDR3 bases are TGTGCCAGCAGCGGGGGACAGGGGGACCAAGAGACCCAGTACTTC. The encoded protein is CASSGGQGDQETQYF.

On this clonotype itself: A read error may explain this, as a much larger clone is one base away. The chain uses TRBV12-3 or TRBV12-4 and TRBJ2-6; 8 bases are shared with TRBD1. The CDR3 length is 15 residues. The CDR3 DNA sequence: TGTGCCAGCAGCGCAGGGGGCATAGGGGCCAACGTCCGGACTTTC. Translated, it gives CASSAGGIGANVRTF.

In its sample, this clonotype was seen many times. This chain links TRBV15 with TRBJ2-1; D tentatively reads TRBD1 or TRBD2 (5 bases each). The V end lost 0 bases, the J end lost 0 bases, and 9 bases lay between the germline ends. This CDR3 is built from 16 residues. Germline values: CDR1 LNHNV, CDR2 YYDKDF (reference sequence). The CDR3 reads CATSRDGAGSYNEQFF. The CDR3 region has the DNA TGTGCCACCAGCAGAGATGGGGCGGGCTCCTACAATGAGCAGTTCTTC.

The chain has TRBV5-1 and TRBJ2-7; 7 nucleotides line up with TRBD1. The better agreement between TRBJ2-5 and the DNA end casts doubt on the J call. The CDR3 totals 14 residues. The germline V gene has CDR1 SGHRS and CDR2 YFSETQ. The CDR3 loop is CASSLSYRGETQYF. DNA of the CDR3: TGCGCCAGCAGCTTGTCGTACAGGGGAGAGACCCAGTACTTC.

This clonotype has a handful of counts. The chain combines TRBV7-2 with TRBJ1-2; no firm D call. The CDR3 runs 14 residues. Trimming stripped 4 bases from V and 4 bases from J, with 13 bases between. Germline-derived CDR1 and CDR2 are SGHTA and FQGNSA. DNA for the CDR3: TGTGCCAGCAGCTGTGGACCGGAGTTCTATGGCTACACCTTC. It is translated as CASSCGPEFYGYTF.

The chain links TRBV24-1 to TRBJ2-2; possibly TRBD1 for D (5 bases). The CDR3 is 15 amino acids. Germline values: CDR1 KGHDR, CDR2 SFDVKD. V was trimmed by 4 bases and J by 5 bases, leaving 13 bases between them. The CDR3 spells CATSDRATETGELFF. DNA for the CDR3: TGTGCCACCAGTGACCGGGCGACAGAGACCGGGGAGCTGTTTTTT.

The chain has TRBV6-2 or TRBV6-3 and TRBJ1-2, with a tentative D call TRBD1 (6 bases). This CDR3 spans 15 amino acids. The V end was cut by 6 bases, the J end by 4 bases, with 18 bases between. Germline V gives CDR1 MNHEY, CDR2 SVGEGT. The chain's CDR3 is CASRRGHSSSYGYTF. CDR3 nucleotides: TGTGCCAGCAGGAGGGGACACTCCTCCTCCTATGGCTACACCTTC.

In DNA, the CDR3 is TGTGCCAGCAGTCCGGCCACTTACAATGAGCAGTTCTTC. The encoded protein is CASSPATYNEQFF. The V gene is TRBV7-9, the J gene TRBJ2-1; no definite D call. CDR3 length: 13 residues. Germline CDR1 is SEHNR and CDR2 is FQNEAQ (reference sequence). The V end lost 6 bases, the J end lost 4 bases, and 10 bases lay between the germline ends.

The J gene is TRBJ1-5, the V gene TRBV16; D might be TRBD1 (6 bases). Germline CDR1 is KGHSY and CDR2 is FQNENV. The V and J ends lost 0 bases and 2 bases respectively, with 11 bases between them. This CDR3 is built from 16 residues. For the CDR3, the DNA is TGTGCCAGCAGCCAATCCACAGGGTCTGGCAATCAGCCCCAGCATTTT. Amino acids: CASSQSTGSGNQPQHF.

This clonotype was found a few times. The J gene is TRBJ1-6, the V gene TRBV12-3 or TRBV12-4; D perhaps matches TRBD1 (5 bases). V was trimmed by 3 bases and J by 8 bases, leaving 14 bases between them. The length of the CDR3 is 15 residues. In DNA form, the CDR3 reads TGTGCCAGCAGTTTGCTCGGGCAGGGAGATTCACCCCTCCACTTT. Translating it yields CASSLLGQGDSPLHF.

The chain has TRBV9 and TRBJ2-7; 7 nucleotides align to TRBD2. The V segment lost 4 bases and the J segment 7 bases; nucleotides outside the gene matches: 8. Germline-derived CDR1 and CDR2 are SGDLS and YYNGEE. The CDR3 covers 13 residues. CDR3 sequence reads: CASSPRPGGEQYF. Here the CDR3 DNA reads TGTGCCAGCAGCCCCCGTCCGGGAGGTGAGCAGTACTTC. Full variable domain (rest looked up from reference TRBV9 and TRBJ2-7): DSGVTQTPKHLITATGQRVTLRCSPRSGDLSVYWYQQSLDQGLQFLIQYYNGEERAKGNILERFSAQQFPDLHSELNLSSLELGDSALYFCASSPRPGGEQYFGPGTRLTVT.

The sample holds many counts of this clonotype. The rearrangement joins TRBV24-1 to TRBJ2-3; TRBD2 matches 7 bases. With 7 bases clipped from V and 0 bases from J, the junction kept 3 bases outside the gene matches. Germline assignment: CDR1 KGHDR and CDR2 SFDVKD. The CDR3 is made up of 14 amino acids. This CDR3 is CATRAAGSTDTQYF. The CDR3 nucleotides read TGTGCCACCAGGGCAGCGGGGAGCACAGATACGCAGTATTTT.